This T cell receptor (beta chain) was obtained from a study of T cells in Graves' hyperthyroidism and ophthalmopathy. Germline V gene data show CDR1 as DFQATT and CDR2 as SNEGSKA (reference sequence). The CDR3 runs to 13 residues. V lost 0 bases and J lost 6, with 12 bases in between. Patients having uncontrolled infection, another autoimmune disease, pregnancy or lactation were not included. Before ophthalmopathy appeared, progressors gave blood at initial hyperthyroidism diagnosis. The source material, RNA transcripts, was used to amplify TCR beta CDR3 regions. First-round RT-PCR with HTBI primers amplified the TCR CDR3 region. TCRdb reanalysed the multiplex PCR reads using MiXCR and keeps one entry per CDR3 protein. The data contain about 300,000 distinct CDR3 sequences, less than 30% of them singletons.

V usage is TRBV20-1 and J usage is TRBJ2-7; D is ambiguous. The sequence was obtained from a man aged 40-50 years with Graves' hyperthyroidism that later progressed to Graves' ophthalmopathy. The sample was blood. In DNA, the CDR3 is TGCAGTGCTAGAGATAAGGGAAGGCCCGAGCAGTACTTC. Encoded protein: CSARDKGRPEQYF.